These 27 T cell receptor beta chains came from one sample sequenced in a study of T-cell reconstitution after alpha-beta-depleted transplantation in children. The library targeted TCRbeta and was prepared with unique molecular identifiers. TCRdb passed the PCR reads through MiXCR, listing each CDR3 protein once. The repertoire consists of about 500,000 distinct CDR3 sequences, with roughly 10% occurring once and the leading ten covering 11% to 15%. The sequences come from PBMCs, mostly from graft donor cells, collected 180 days after TCRalphabeta/CD19-depleted stem cell transplant. These receptors all stem from a female patient between 2 and 10 years old who had a stem cell transplant for aplastic anemia, so the T cells may come from the graft donor.

The V and J genes are TRBV5-5 and TRBJ2-7; D may be TRBD1 (6 bases). Trimming pared 2 bases from V and 7 bases from J, leaving 19 bases between. CDR1 is SGHKS, CDR2 YYEKEE, per germline (reference sequence). The CDR3 totals 15 residues. This chain's CDR3 is CASSFLETGPLEQYV. In DNA form, the CDR3 reads TGTGCCAGCAGCTTTCTTGAGACAGGACCCTTGGAGCAGTACGTC.

The chain combines TRBV12-3 or TRBV12-4 with TRBJ1-4, with 8 bases that match TRBD1. V shed 4 bases, J shed 8 bases, and the junction held 12 bases outside the gene matches. This CDR3 has 16 amino acids. In DNA form, the CDR3 reads TGTGCCAGCAGTTCCCCTGGGGCAGGGGGCTGGGAAAAACTGTTTTTT. Translated: CASSSPGAGGWEKLFF.

This clonotype was observed at least ten times. J is TRBJ2-5 and V is TRBV7-9, with 7 bases that match TRBD2. CDR1 is SEHNR, CDR2 FQNEAQ, per germline (reference sequence). This CDR3 contains 12 residues. V shed 6 bases and J 5 bases; nucleotides not matched to a gene: 3. CDR3 in DNA: TGTGCCAGCAGTTTCGGGGGGGAGACCCAGTACTTC. It encodes CASSFGGETQYF.

The chain is built from TRBV5-4 and TRBJ2-5; D remains unclear. This CDR3 contains 12 residues. CDR1 SGHNT and CDR2 YYREEE come from the germline V gene (reference sequence). The germline V and J ends were trimmed by 2 bases and 2 bases, with 4 bases remaining between them. The DNA of the CDR3 is TGTGCCAGCAGCTTACAGCAAGAGACCCAGTACTTC. Translation: CASSLQQETQYF.

This clonotype was detected only a few times. The chain has TRBV28 and TRBJ2-2, with a weak D call TRBD1 (5 bases). The CDR3 totals 14 residues. Germline lookup yields CDR1 MDHEN and CDR2 SYDVKM. The ends were cut back, 7 bases at V and 5 bases at J, with 14 bases in the middle. The CDR3 protein is CASNGAGGTGELFF. The CDR3 DNA sequence: TGTGCCAGCAATGGGGCCGGTGGGACCGGGGAGCTGTTTTTT. Full variable domain (rest looked up from reference TRBV28 and TRBJ2-2): DVKVTQSSRYLVKRTGEKVFLECVQDMDHENMFWYRQDPGLGLRLIYFSYDVKMKEKGDIPEGYSVSREKKERFSLILESASTNQTSMYLCASNGAGGTGELFFGEGSRLTVL.

This clonotype showed up just a few times. The V and J genes are TRBV7-2 and TRBJ1-5; D may be TRBD1 (6 bases). CDR1 and CDR2 from the germline V gene are SGHTA and FQGNSA. Trimming took 0 bases from V and 6 from J, leaving 9 bases between them. The CDR3 extends over 14 amino acids. The CDR3 region is CASSLATGIQPQHF. The CDR3 DNA is TGTGCCAGCAGCTTAGCAACAGGGATTCAGCCCCAGCATTTT.

This rearrangement joins TRBV14 to TRBJ2-1; D gene unclear. The V end was cut by 0 bases, the J end by 13 bases, with 10 bases between. The CDR3 contains 12 residues. Germline CDR1 and CDR2: SGHDN and FVKESK. The DNA for the CDR3 is TGTGCCAGCAGCCAAGAAGTGGTAAACCAGTTCTTC. Its protein is CASSQEVVNQFF.

This clonotype was recorded many times. The CDR3 nucleotides are TGCGCCAGCAGCCAAGGGAGCGATACGCAGTATTTT. Its translation is CASSQGSDTQYF. The chain links TRBV4-3 to TRBJ2-3; D is uncertain. V shed 1 base and J shed 6 bases, with 5 bases lying between them. The germline V gene has CDR1 LGHNA and CDR2 YSLEER. The CDR3 consists of 12 residues.

The V call is TRBV18, the J call TRBJ2-7; no clear D. Trimming cost V 4 bases and J 7 bases, with 17 bases left between them. Germline CDR1 is KGHSH and CDR2 is LQKENI. The CDR3 is made up of 14 amino acids. CDR3 sequence reads: CASSRNTPYGEQYV. In nucleotides, the CDR3 is TGTGCCAGCTCACGAAACACCCCTTACGGGGAGCAGTACGTC.

The J gene is TRBJ2-2, the V gene TRBV6-1; a weak D match, TRBD1 (5 bases). The germline gives CDR1 MNHNS, CDR2 SASEGT. The CDR3 loop spans 18 amino acids. Trimming removed 3 bases from V and 4 bases from J, with 21 bases in between. The CDR3 loop reads CASSEGYAFRTRTGELFF. The CDR3 DNA is TGTGCCAGCAGTGAGGGTTATGCGTTCCGGACACGCACCGGGGAGCTGTTTTTT.

The rearrangement links TRBV7-8 to TRBJ2-5, with 8 bases matching TRBD2. V lost 2 bases, J lost 4 bases, and 3 bases stayed unmatched. The CDR3 contains 14 residues. CDR1 and CDR2 from the germline V gene are SGHVS and FQNEAQ. The CDR3 region has the DNA TGTGCCAGCAGCTTAAAAAGCGGGGGAGAGACCCAGTACTTC. Protein: CASSLKSGGETQYF.

V usage is TRBV6-5 and J usage is TRBJ2-3; 12 bases match TRBD1. The CDR3 is 18 residues long. V was clipped by 1 base and J by 3 bases; unmatched bases: 8. CDR1 is MNHEY, CDR2 SVGAGI, per germline. The CDR3 spells CASSYFPGQGAMTDTQYF. CDR3 bases: TGTGCCAGCAGTTACTTCCCGGGACAGGGGGCGATGACAGATACGCAGTATTTT.

A remark on this clonotype: The conserved phenylalanine or tryptophan is not found at the CDR3 terminus, so this likely reflects a read error. The chain has TRBV11-2 and TRBJ2-1; 7 positions agree with TRBD2. The V gene's germline CDR1 is SGHAT and CDR2 FQNNGV. With V trimmed by 7 bases and J by 5 bases, 11 bases remained unmatched. This CDR3 has 15 residues. The CDR3 region is CASTLGLAVHNEQFL. Here the CDR3 DNA reads TGTGCCAGCACCCTTGGGCTAGCGGTCCACAATGAGCAGTTCTTG.

There are a few counts of this clonotype. The V call is TRBV29-1, the J call TRBJ2-7; D might be TRBD2 (5 bases). The germline gives CDR1 SQVTM, CDR2 ANQGSEA. The CDR3 length is 21 residues. Deletions cut 7 bases from V and 5 bases from J, with 42 bases between. The CDR3 is CSGLNWFYSEGGLRVGNEQYV. CDR3 nucleotides: TGCAGCGGGCTGAATTGGTTTTACAGTGAGGGTGGCCTGAGGGTTGGCAACGAGCAGTACGTC.

The gene calls are TRBV20-1 and TRBJ2-3; TRBD1 aligns across 11 bases. Trimming took 1 base from V and 0 from J; bases not matched to a gene: 9. This CDR3 region has 18 residues. Germline-derived CDR1 and CDR2 are DFQATT and SNEGSKA (reference sequence). The chain's CDR3 is CSARGGDRGASSTDTQYF. The CDR3 DNA sequence: TGCAGTGCTAGAGGGGGGGACAGGGGGGCCTCTAGCACAGATACGCAGTATTTT.

This chain links TRBV10-3 with TRBJ2-7, with TRBD2 identical over 8 bases. The CDR3 extends over 15 amino acids. Per the germline V gene, CDR1 is ENHRY and CDR2 is SYGVKD. V shed 2 bases, J shed 4 bases, and the junction held 7 bases outside the gene matches. CDR3 residues: CAISEPGLAGYEQYV. CDR3 DNA sequence: TGTGCCATCAGTGAGCCTGGACTAGCCGGTTACGAGCAGTACGTC.

The chain carries TRBV25-1 and TRBJ2-6, with D unresolved. CDR1 is MGHDK and CDR2 is SYGVNS in the germline V gene. Trimming cost V 3 bases and J 0 bases, with 3 bases left between them. CDR3 size: 14 residues. The CDR3 bases are TGTGCCAGCAGTGACCTCTCTGGGGCCAACGTCCTGACTTTC. Its translation: CASSDLSGANVLTF.

V and J are TRBV2 and TRBJ2-1, with D hard to call. The V end lost 11 bases, the J end lost 0 bases, and 14 bases lay between the germline ends. The CDR3 runs to 14 residues. The germline V gene encodes CDR1 SNHLY and CDR2 FYNNEI. The CDR3 region is CAGRTLSSYNEQFF. The CDR3 DNA reads TGTGCCGGACGGACCTTGAGCTCCTACAATGAGCAGTTCTTC. Full variable domain (missing parts from reference TRBV2 and TRBJ2-1): EPEVTQTPSHQVTQMGQEVILRCVPISNHLYFYWYRQILGQKVEFLVSFYNNEISEKSEIFDDQFSVERPDGSNFTLKIRSTKLEDSAMYFCAGRTLSSYNEQFFGPGTRLTVL.

The chain couples TRBV27 to TRBJ2-4, with TRBD1 as a possible D gene (5 bases). CDR3 length: 14 residues. Germline V gene data show CDR1 as MNHEY and CDR2 as SMNVEV (reference sequence). V was clipped by 4 bases and J by 6 bases, with 13 bases between them. In nucleotides, the CDR3 is TGTGCCAGCAGTTATCAGGGAAGGGGAAACATTCAGTACTTC. Amino acids: CASSYQGRGNIQYF.

The chain combines TRBV7-9 with TRBJ2-3, with D perhaps given as TRBD1 or TRBD2 (5 bases each). The CDR3 totals 16 residues. Trimming took 3 bases from V and 1 from J, leaving 14 bases between them. The germline gives CDR1 SEHNR, CDR2 FQNEAQ (reference sequence). CDR3 residues: CASSFPLGRGTDTQYF. As DNA, the CDR3 is TGTGCCAGCAGCTTTCCCTTGGGGCGGGGCACAGATACGCAGTATTTT.

The chain joins TRBV20-1 to TRBJ2-1; perhaps TRBD2 as D (6 bases). V lost 2 bases to trimming and J lost 0 bases, with 26 bases between them. Germline values: CDR1 DFQATT, CDR2 SNEGSKA (reference sequence). CDR3 length: 20 amino acids. CDR3 DNA: TGCAGTGCTAGAAGGGTCAGGGATAGCGGAACTTTTAGCTCCTACAATGAGCAGTTCTTC. Translating it yields CSARRVRDSGTFSSYNEQFF.

The table lists this clonotype with many counts. The CDR3 loop is CASSLAQGGGETQYF. The CDR3 DNA is TGCGCCAGCAGCTTGGCTCAGGGAGGGGGAGAGACCCAGTACTTC. The chain recombines TRBV5-1 with TRBJ2-5, with TRBD2 as a possible D gene (7 bases). Trimming left V 0 bases short and J 4 bases short, with 13 bases between. Germline V gives CDR1 SGHRS, CDR2 YFSETQ. The length of the CDR3 is 15 residues.

This clonotype has only a few counts. The chain uses TRBV18 and TRBJ1-1, with 10 bases matching TRBD1. The CDR3 sequence is 14 residues long. Germline trimming cut 7 bases from V and 5 bases from J; bases unmatched to any gene: 7. Germline V CDR1 and CDR2: KGHSH, LQKENI. CDR3 DNA: TGTGCCAGCTTCCGGGACAGGGGTTATACTGAAGCTTTCTTT. Amino acid sequence: CASFRDRGYTEAFF. Based on the CDR3 plus reference TRBV18 and TRBJ1-1, the full variable domain is NAGVMQNPRHLVRRRGQEARLRCSPMKGHSHVYWYRQLPEEGLKFMVYLQKENIIDESGMPKERFSAEFPKEGPSILRIQQVVRGDSAAYFCASFRDRGYTEAFFGQGTRLTVV.

This rearrangement joins TRBV7-8 to TRBJ2-2; TRBD2 aligns across 8 bases. The CDR3 extends over 15 amino acids. Germline CDR1 and CDR2: SGHVS and FQNEAQ. With V trimmed by 1 base and J by 5 bases, 3 bases remained unmatched. The DNA for the CDR3 is TGTGCCAGCAGCTTAGTTACTAGCGGTACCGGGGAGCTGTTTTTT. Its translation: CASSLVTSGTGELFF.

This clonotype was recorded a few times. The rearrangement links TRBV5-6 to TRBJ1-2; D is undetermined. Germline-derived CDR1 and CDR2 are SGHDT and YYEEEE. The CDR3 sequence is 14 residues long. V dropped 3 bases and J dropped 4 bases, with 13 bases sitting between them. CDR3 nucleotides: TGTGCCAGCAGCTCGCCCGTACGAGTCTATGGCTACACCTTC. This gives the protein CASSSPVRVYGYTF.

The rearrangement uses TRBV7-2 and TRBJ2-1, with 9 bases fitting TRBD2. J was trimmed by 9 bases and V by 2 bases; bases with no gene match: 8. Germline lookup yields CDR1 SGHTA and CDR2 FQGNSA. The CDR3 totals 15 residues. The CDR3 DNA follows: TGTGCCAGCAGCTTAACGGCGGGAGGGGCAGGTGAGCAGTTCTTC. Translation gives CASSLTAGGAGEQFF.

This clonotype was observed many times. The rearrangement joins TRBV6-1 to TRBJ2-4; D is perhaps TRBD1 (6 bases). V lost 5 bases and J 7 bases, leaving 15 bases between the germline ends. This CDR3 has 14 amino acids. Germline lookup yields CDR1 MNHNS and CDR2 SASEGT. The CDR3 coding sequence is TGTGCCAGCAGTACCCCGGACAGAAGTAACATTCAGTACTTC. This codes for CASSTPDRSNIQYF.